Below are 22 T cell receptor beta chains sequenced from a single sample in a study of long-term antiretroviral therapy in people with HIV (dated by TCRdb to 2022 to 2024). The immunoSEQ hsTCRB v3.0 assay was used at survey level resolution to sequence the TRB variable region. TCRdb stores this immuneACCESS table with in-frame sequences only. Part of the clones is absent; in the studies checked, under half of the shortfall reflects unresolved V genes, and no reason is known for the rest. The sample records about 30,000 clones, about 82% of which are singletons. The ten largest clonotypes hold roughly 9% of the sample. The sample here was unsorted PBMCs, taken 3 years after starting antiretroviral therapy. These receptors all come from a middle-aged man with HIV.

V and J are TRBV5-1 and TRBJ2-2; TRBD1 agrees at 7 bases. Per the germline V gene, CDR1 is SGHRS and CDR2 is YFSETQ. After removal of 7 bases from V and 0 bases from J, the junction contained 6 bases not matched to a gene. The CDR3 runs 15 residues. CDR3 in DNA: TGCGCCAGCTCTACAGGGGACCCGAACACCGGGGAGCTGTTTTTT. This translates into CASSTGDPNTGELFF.

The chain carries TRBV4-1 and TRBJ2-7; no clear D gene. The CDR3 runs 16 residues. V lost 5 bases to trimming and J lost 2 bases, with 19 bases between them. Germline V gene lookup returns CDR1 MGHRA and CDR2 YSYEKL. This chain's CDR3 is CASSEFVGNNPYEQYF. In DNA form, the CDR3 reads TGCGCCAGCAGCGAGTTCGTGGGGAACAATCCCTACGAGCAGTACTTC.

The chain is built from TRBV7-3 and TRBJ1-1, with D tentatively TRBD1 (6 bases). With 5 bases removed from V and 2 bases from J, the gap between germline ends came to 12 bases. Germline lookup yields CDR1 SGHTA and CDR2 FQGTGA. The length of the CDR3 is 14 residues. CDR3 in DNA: TGTGCCAGCAGCAAGGACAGTTTCAACACTGAAGCTTTCTTT. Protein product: CASSKDSFNTEAFF.

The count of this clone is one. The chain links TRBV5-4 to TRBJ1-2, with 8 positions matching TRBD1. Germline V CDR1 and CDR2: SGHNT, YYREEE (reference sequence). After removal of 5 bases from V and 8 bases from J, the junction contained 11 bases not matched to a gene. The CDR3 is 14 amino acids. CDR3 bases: TGTGCCAGCAGTCAACAGGGGGTGCAGGAAGGCTACACCTTC. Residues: CASSQQGVQEGYTF.

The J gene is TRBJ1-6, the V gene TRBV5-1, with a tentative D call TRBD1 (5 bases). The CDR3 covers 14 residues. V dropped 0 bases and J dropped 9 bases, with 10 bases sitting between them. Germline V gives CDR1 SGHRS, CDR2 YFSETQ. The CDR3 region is CASSLGQGSSPLHF. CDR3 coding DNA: TGCGCCAGCAGCTTGGGGCAGGGCTCTTCACCCCTCCACTTT. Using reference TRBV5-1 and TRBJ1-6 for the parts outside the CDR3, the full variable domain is KAGVTQTPRYLIKTRGQQVTLSCSPISGHRSVSWYQQTPGQGLQFLFEYFSETQRNKGNFPGRFSGRQFSNSRSEMNVSTLELGDSALYLCASSLGQGSSPLHFGNGTRLTVT.

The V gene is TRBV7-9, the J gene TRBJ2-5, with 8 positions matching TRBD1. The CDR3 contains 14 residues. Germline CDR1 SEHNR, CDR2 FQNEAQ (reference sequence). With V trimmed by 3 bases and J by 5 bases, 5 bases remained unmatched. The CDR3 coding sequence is TGTGCCAGCAGCTTCCGCAGGGGGCGGGAGACCCAGTACTTC. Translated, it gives CASSFRRGRETQYF. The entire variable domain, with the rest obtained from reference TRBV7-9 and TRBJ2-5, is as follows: DTGVSQNPRHKITKRGQNVTFRCDPISEHNRLYWYRQTLGQGPEFLTYFQNEAQLEKSRLLSDRFSAERPKGSFSTLEIQRTEQGDSAMYLCASSFRRGRETQYFGPGTRLLVL.

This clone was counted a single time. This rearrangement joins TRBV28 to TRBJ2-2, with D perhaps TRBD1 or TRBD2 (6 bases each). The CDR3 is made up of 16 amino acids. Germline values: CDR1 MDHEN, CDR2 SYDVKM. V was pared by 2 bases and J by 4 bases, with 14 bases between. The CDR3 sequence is CASSLIRGRVTGELFF. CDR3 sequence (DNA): TGTGCCAGCAGTTTAATCCGGGGGCGAGTCACCGGGGAGCTGTTTTTT.

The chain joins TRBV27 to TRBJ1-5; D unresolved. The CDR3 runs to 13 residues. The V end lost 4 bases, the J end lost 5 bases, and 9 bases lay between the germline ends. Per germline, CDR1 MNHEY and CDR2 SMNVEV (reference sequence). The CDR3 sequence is CASSSSVYQPQHF. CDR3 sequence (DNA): TGTGCCAGCAGTTCCAGTGTCTATCAGCCCCAGCATTTT.

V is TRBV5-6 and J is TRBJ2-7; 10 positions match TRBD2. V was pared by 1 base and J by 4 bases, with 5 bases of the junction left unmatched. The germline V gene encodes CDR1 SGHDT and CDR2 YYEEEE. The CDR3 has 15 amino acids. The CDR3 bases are TGTGCCAGCAGCTTGTTCGAGCGGGGGGGTTACGAGCAGTACTTC. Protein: CASSLFERGGYEQYF.

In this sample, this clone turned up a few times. CDR3 DNA sequence: TGTGCCAGCAGTGAATGGTCGCAGGGGAGTTCAGCAGATACGCAGTATTTT. Translation gives CASSEWSQGSSADTQYF. The J gene is TRBJ2-3, the V gene TRBV25-1; TRBD1 might be the D (6 bases). V gave up 1 base and J gave up 4 bases, with 18 bases separating them. The CDR3 runs 17 residues. Looked up from germline, CDR1 is MGHDK and CDR2 is SYGVNS. The whole variable domain, remainder taken from reference TRBV25-1 and TRBJ2-3, is EADIYQTPRYLVIGTGKKITLECSQTMGHDKMYWYQQDPGMELHLIHYSYGVNSTEKGDLSSESTVSRIRTEHFPLTLESARPSHTSQYLCASSEWSQGSSADTQYFGPGTRLTVL.

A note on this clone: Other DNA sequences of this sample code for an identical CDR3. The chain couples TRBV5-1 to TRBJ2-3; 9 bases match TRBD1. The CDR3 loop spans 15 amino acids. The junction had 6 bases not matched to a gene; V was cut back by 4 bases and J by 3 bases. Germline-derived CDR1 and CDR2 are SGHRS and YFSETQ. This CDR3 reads CASSPGQGGTDTQYF. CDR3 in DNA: TGCGCCAGCAGCCCGGGACAGGGTGGAACAGATACGCAGTATTTT.

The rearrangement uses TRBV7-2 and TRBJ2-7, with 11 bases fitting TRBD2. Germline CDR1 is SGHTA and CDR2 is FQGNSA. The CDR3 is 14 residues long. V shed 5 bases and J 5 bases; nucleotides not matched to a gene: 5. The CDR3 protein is CASSTSGSVDEQYF. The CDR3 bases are TGTGCCAGCAGCACTAGCGGGAGTGTAGACGAGCAGTACTTC. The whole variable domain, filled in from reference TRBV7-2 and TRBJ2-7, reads GAGVSQSPSNKVTEKGKDVELRCDPISGHTALYWYRQSLGQGLEFLIYFQGNSAPDKSGLPSDRFSAERTGGSVSTLTIQRTQQEDSAVYLCASSTSGSVDEQYFGPGTRLTVT.

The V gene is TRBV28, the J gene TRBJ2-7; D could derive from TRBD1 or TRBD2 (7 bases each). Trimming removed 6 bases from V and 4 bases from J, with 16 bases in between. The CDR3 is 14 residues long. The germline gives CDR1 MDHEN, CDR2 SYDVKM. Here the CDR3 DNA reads TGTGCCAGCAGGGGGCCAGGGGGGGGGTACGAGCAGTACTTC. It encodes CASRGPGGGYEQYF.

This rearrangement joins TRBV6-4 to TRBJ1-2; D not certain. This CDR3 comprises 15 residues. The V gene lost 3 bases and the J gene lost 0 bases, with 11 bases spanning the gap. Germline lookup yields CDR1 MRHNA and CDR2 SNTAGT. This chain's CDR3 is CASSDGSDPNYGYTF. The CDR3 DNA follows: TGTGCCAGCAGTGATGGGTCAGACCCTAACTATGGCTACACCTTC.

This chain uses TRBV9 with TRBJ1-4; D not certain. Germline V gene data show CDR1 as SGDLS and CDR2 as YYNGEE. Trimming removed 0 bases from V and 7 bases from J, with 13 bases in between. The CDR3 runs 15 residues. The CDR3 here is CASSVAPGGVEKLFF. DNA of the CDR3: TGTGCCAGCAGCGTAGCTCCTGGCGGGGTTGAAAAACTGTTTTTT. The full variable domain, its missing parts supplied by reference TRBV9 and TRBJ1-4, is DSGVTQTPKHLITATGQRVTLRCSPRSGDLSVYWYQQSLDQGLQFLIQYYNGEERAKGNILERFSAQQFPDLHSELNLSSLELGDSALYFCASSVAPGGVEKLFFGSGTQLSVL.

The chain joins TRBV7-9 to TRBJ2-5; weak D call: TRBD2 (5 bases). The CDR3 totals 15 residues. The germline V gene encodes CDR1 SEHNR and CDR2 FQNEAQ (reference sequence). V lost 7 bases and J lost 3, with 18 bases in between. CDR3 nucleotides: TGTGCCAGCAACCACCGGGATCCCCAGGAAGAGACCCAGTACTTC. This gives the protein CASNHRDPQEETQYF. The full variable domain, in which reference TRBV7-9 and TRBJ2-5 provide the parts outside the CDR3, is DTGVSQNPRHKITKRGQNVTFRCDPISEHNRLYWYRQTLGQGPEFLTYFQNEAQLEKSRLLSDRFSAERPKGSFSTLEIQRTEQGDSAMYLCASNHRDPQEETQYFGPGTRLLVL.

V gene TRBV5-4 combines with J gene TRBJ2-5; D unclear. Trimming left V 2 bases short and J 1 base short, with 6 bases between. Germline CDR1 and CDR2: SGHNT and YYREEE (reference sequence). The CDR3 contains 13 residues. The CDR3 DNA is TGTGCCAGCAGCTTTATCGCCCAAGAGACCCAGTACTTC. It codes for CASSFIAQETQYF.

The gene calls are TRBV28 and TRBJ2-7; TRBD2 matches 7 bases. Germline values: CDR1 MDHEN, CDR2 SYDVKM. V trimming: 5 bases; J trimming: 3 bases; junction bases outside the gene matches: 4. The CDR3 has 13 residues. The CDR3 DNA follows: TGTGCCAGCAGTGCTAGCGGCTACTACGAGCAGTACTTC. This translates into CASSASGYYEQYF.

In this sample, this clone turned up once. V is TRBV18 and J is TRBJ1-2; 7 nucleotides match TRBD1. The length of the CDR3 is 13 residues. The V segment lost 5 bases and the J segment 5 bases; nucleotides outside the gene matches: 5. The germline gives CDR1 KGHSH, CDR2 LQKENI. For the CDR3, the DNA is TGTGCCAGCTCAACAGGGGCTACTTATGGCTACACCTTC. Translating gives CASSTGATYGYTF.

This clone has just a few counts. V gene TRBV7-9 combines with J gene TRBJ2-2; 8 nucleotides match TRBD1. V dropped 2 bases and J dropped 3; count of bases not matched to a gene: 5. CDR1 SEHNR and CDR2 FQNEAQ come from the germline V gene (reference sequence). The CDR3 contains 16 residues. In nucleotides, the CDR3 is TGTGCCAGCAGCTTATCTCCGGACAGGGACACCGGGGAGCTGTTTTTT. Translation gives CASSLSPDRDTGELFF.

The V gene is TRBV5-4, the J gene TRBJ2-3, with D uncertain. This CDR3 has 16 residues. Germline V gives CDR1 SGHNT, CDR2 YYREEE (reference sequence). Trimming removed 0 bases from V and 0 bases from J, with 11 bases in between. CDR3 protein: CASSLGVGLSTDTQYF. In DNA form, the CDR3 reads TGTGCCAGCAGCTTGGGGGTCGGTCTCAGCACAGATACGCAGTATTTT.

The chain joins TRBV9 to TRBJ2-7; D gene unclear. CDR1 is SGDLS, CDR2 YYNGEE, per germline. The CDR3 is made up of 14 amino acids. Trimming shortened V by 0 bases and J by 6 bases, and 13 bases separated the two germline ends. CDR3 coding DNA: TGTGCCAGCAGCGTAGAGTCACAGATGGGCGAGCAGTACTTC. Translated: CASSVESQMGEQYF. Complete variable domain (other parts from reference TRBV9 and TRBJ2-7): DSGVTQTPKHLITATGQRVTLRCSPRSGDLSVYWYQQSLDQGLQFLIQYYNGEERAKGNILERFSAQQFPDLHSELNLSSLELGDSALYFCASSVESQMGEQYFGPGTRLTVT.